These T cell receptor beta chains were read from a single sample in a study of regulatory T cells. Generated by immunoSEQ multiplex PCR, the TCRdb table keeps only in-frame clones and is missing some. This sample has 25,000 to 35,000 clones, with 80% to 95% found just once. Sequencing used conventional CD4+ T cells sorted from blood. All receptors derive from a young adult with CD3G deficiency. The CDR3 runs from the conserved cysteine through the conserved F or W.

v_call,j_call,cdr3_length,cdr3_aa
TRBV2,TRBJ1-1,11,CASSYDSEAFF
TRBV7-9,TRBJ2-3,14,CASTAGTNTDTQYF
TRBV19,TRBJ1-1,13,CASSQRPGVEAFF
TRBV5-1,TRBJ2-3,15,CASSQGARSTDTQYF
TRBV18,TRBJ1-4,14,CASSRGQGNEKLFF
TRBV19,TRBJ2-6,19,CASSSLRDRRGVGANVLTF
TRBV7-9,TRBJ2-5,15,CASSLATGGGETQYF
TRBV18,TRBJ2-3,18,CASSPFAGTSGGTDTQYF
TRBV5-1,TRBJ2-5,14,CASSWGTARETQYF
TRBV6-1,TRBJ2-2,15,CASSRSSSGTGELFF
TRBV7-9,-,14,CASSLVGTHYEQYF
TRBV7-9,TRBJ1-2,15,CASSLSGKKDYGYTF
TRBV21-1,TRBJ2-2,17,CASSTSSERERTGELFF
TRBV11-2,TRBJ2-7,15,CASSPVSGRANEQYF
TRBV19,TRBJ2-2,16,CASSLRGIGDTGELFF
TRBV10-3,TRBJ2-3,14,CAIRRESDTDTQYF
TRBV19,TRBJ2-7,15,CASSISAGGSYEQYF
TRBV5-4,TRBJ1-2,14,CASSPETGHYGYTF
TRBV5-1,TRBJ2-3,14,CASSLGRYTDTQYF
TRBV7-9,TRBJ1-1,13,CASSVEGRTEAFF
TRBV19,TRBJ1-2,13,CASSIGQGSGYTF
TRBV6-1,TRBJ2-6,18,CASSGGLGTGLGNNVLTF
TRBV10-3,TRBJ2-6,16,CAISESAGAGANVLTF
TRBV6-1,TRBJ1-1,13,CASSVRGGTEAFF
TRBV7-8,TRBJ1-1,13,CASSLTGGTEAFF
TRBV7-9,TRBJ1-5,15,CASSETGGRNQPQHF
TRBV7-8,TRBJ2-7,14,CASSLGTGAYEQYF
TRBV19,TRBJ1-3,15,CASSMGAGVGNTIYF
TRBV11-2,TRBJ2-7,14,CASSLQDSSYEQYF
TRBV30,TRBJ2-5,13,CAWSQTGGETQYF
TRBV6-1,TRBJ2-7,14,CASSENLSGREQYF
TRBV2,TRBJ2-3,13,CASPPPGTDTQYF
TRBV6-1,TRBJ2-7,14,CASSAGERIYEQYF
TRBV4-1,TRBJ1-3,14,CASSQDQGRNTIYF
TRBV6-1,TRBJ2-7,12,CASSDSVYEQYF
TRBV9,TRBJ1-2,15,CASSPWGGTNYGYTF
TRBV6-1,TRBJ1-1,10,CASIGQWAFF
TRBV5-1,TRBJ2-1,15,CASTLGAGGPSEQFF
TRBV5-1,TRBJ2-1,15,CASSWGLTAAHEQFF
TRBV5-1,TRBJ2-3,14,CASSYSGRTDTQYF
TRBV19,TRBJ2-2,14,CASSPRRNTGELFF
TRBV6-4,TRBJ2-7,18,CASNSTGTGGWSSYEQYF
TRBV5-1,TRBJ2-1,15,CASSLMGLAYNEQFF
TRBV27,TRBJ2-2,18,CASSRVSGTGGGTGELFF
TRBV28,TRBJ1-5,17,CASSFRQGRITNQPQHF
TRBV2,TRBJ1-5,16,CASSERGRASNQPQHF
TRBV4-1,TRBJ2-3,18,CASSQEATGTSVTDTQYF
TRBV5-1,TRBJ2-1,15,CASSRTSGLWNEQFF
TRBV28,TRBJ1-5,14,CASSGTLGGQPQHF
TRBV19,TRBJ2-1,17,CASSIGPGQGRYNEQFF
TRBV7-3,TRBJ1-2,13,CASSLGPSYGYTF
TRBV10-3,TRBJ2-3,14,CAISDSGRGDTQYF
TRBV30,TRBJ2-1,13,CACLKKEGSEQFF
TRBV7-8,TRBJ1-1,14,CASGGDRRNTEAFF
TRBV19,TRBJ1-5,13,CASSVQGSQPQHF
TRBV18,TRBJ2-3,16,CASSTMTGSRSDTQYF
TRBV4-3,TRBJ2-3,15,CASSQDGVGTDRRYF
TRBV10-2,TRBJ1-4,15,CASRGNDRPNEKLFF
TRBV6-1,TRBJ2-7,13,CASSDSGTYEQYF
TRBV10-3,TRBJ1-5,16,CAISESTAYSNQPQHF